This is a list of T cell receptor beta chains from one sample in a study of blood T cell repertoires in COVID-19. Assay: immunoSEQ multiplex PCR; the TCRdb copy retains only in-frame clones and omits some. The sample lists some 42,000 clones; roughly 92% were seen once. The sequenced sample was peripheral blood. All receptors come from a man aged 50 to 60 with active COVID-19. The CDR3 runs from the conserved cysteine through the conserved F or W. The order of the fields is clone size, J gene, D gene, V gene, CDR3 protein, CDR3 DNA. D genes are given only for firm matches. Rows may omit the clone size; those that give it use once, few, many or a size class.

>.|TRBJ1-3|TRBD1|TRBV6-1
CASSDSEQGYSGNTIYF
TGTGCCAGCAGTGATTCAGAACAGGGGTACTCTGGAAACACCATATATTTT
>few|TRBJ1-5|.|TRBV3-1/TRBV3-2
CASSYQGNQPQHF
TGTGCCAGCAGCTACCAGGGTAATCAGCCCCAGCATTTT
>.|TRBJ1-1|TRBD1|TRBV6-6
CASSLGQWGTEAFF
TGTGCCAGCAGCTTGGGACAGTGGGGGACTGAAGCTTTCTTT
>.|TRBJ2-7|TRBD1|TRBV5-8
CASTNRRTGGDGQYF
TGTGCCAGCACCAATCGAAGGACAGGGGGAGACGGGCAGTACTTC
>.|TRBJ2-3|TRBD1|TRBV9
CASSLGQGSTDTQYF
TGTGCCAGCAGCCTGGGACAGGGAAGCACAGATACGCAGTATTTT
>.|TRBJ1-1|.|TRBV20-1
CSASTAEAFF
TGCAGTGCTTCTACAGCTGAAGCTTTCTTT
>.|TRBJ1-4|TRBD1|TRBV5-1
CASSLVGSTGNEKLFF
TGCGCCAGCAGCTTGGTCGGTTCGACAGGGAATGAAAAACTGTTTTTT
>.|TRBJ2-5|.|TRBV28
CASSFLRETQYF
TGTGCCAGCAGTTTCTTGAGGGAGACCCAGTACTTC
>medium-sized|TRBJ1-2|TRBD1|TRBV2
CASRATGDNYGYTF
TGTGCCAGCAGGGCGACAGGGGACAACTATGGCTACACCTTC
>.|TRBJ2-2|.|TRBV7-9
CASSPLTGNTGELFF
TGTGCCAGCAGCCCTTTGACAGGGAACACCGGGGAGCTGTTTTTT
>.|TRBJ2-7|TRBD1|TRBV2
CASSLGQGAREQYF
TGTGCCAGCAGCCTTGGACAGGGGGCTCGCGAGCAGTACTTC
>.|TRBJ1-1|.|TRBV5-1
CASSLEAGANTEAFF
TGCGCCAGCAGCTTGGAAGCAGGGGCGAACACTGAAGCTTTCTTT
>.|TRBJ2-3|TRBD2|TRBV10-3
CAISAAGPSTDTQYF
TGTGCCATCAGTGCAGCGGGACCTAGCACAGATACGCAGTATTTT
>.|TRBJ1-2|.|TRBV19
CASSVYTGGGYTF
TGTGCCAGTAGTGTGTATACAGGCGGCGGCTACACCTTC
>.|TRBJ2-2|.|TRBV2
CASRWEVTGELFF
TGTGCCAGCAGATGGGAGGTCACCGGGGAGCTGTTTTTT
>.|TRBJ2-6|TRBD1|TRBV18
CASSPGTGGRTGANVLTF
TGTGCCAGCTCACCTGGGACAGGGGGACGGACTGGGGCCAACGTCCTGACTTTC
>.|TRBJ2-3|TRBD2|TRBV19
CASSTTSGRGRDTQYF
TGTGCCAGTAGTACCACTAGCGGGAGGGGTCGGGATACGCAGTATTTT
>.|TRBJ2-7|.|TRBV11-2
CASSLGTASSYEQYF
TGTGCCAGCAGCTTAGGCACGGCTTCTAGCTACGAGCAGTACTTC
>.|TRBJ2-1|TRBD1|TRBV7-2
CASSSGQPFPYNEQFF
TGTGCCAGCAGCTCGGGACAGCCCTTCCCCTACAATGAGCAGTTCTTC
>.|TRBJ2-3|.|TRBV19
CASSIGGSSTDTQYF
TGTGCCAGTAGTATTGGTGGCAGTAGCACAGATACGCAGTATTTT
>.|TRBJ2-3|.|TRBV9
CASSVDRPGADTQYF
TGTGCCAGCAGCGTAGATCGCCCCGGGGCAGATACGCAGTATTTT
>.|TRBJ1-1|.|TRBV18
CASSTSLGGNTEAFF
TGTGCCAGCTCAACCAGTTTAGGCGGGAACACTGAAGCTTTCTTT
>once|TRBJ2-1|TRBD2|TRBV30
CAWSPRTTSGRAGDSYNEQFF
TGTGCCTGGAGTCCTCGGACTACTAGCGGGAGGGCGGGGGATTCCTACAATGAGCAGTTCTTC
>.|TRBJ2-5|TRBD1|TRBV27
CASSLNARTGEETQYF
TGTGCCAGCAGTTTAAACGCTCGGACAGGCGAAGAGACCCAGTACTTC
>.|TRBJ1-1|TRBD1|TRBV5-1
CASSLEGGRGDTEAFF
TGCGCCAGCAGCTTGGAAGGGGGCCGCGGGGACACTGAAGCTTTCTTT
>.|TRBJ2-2|.|TRBV27
CASSFLRESTGELFF
TGTGCCAGCAGTTTCCTCCGGGAGAGCACCGGGGAGCTGTTTTTT
>.|TRBJ2-1|TRBD2|TRBV6-1
CASSEQGTSGGYNEQFF
TGTGCCAGCAGTGAACAGGGGACTAGCGGAGGCTACAATGAGCAGTTCTTC
>.|TRBJ2-2|TRBD1|TRBV18
CASQGQAATGELFF
TGTGCCAGCCAGGGACAGGCCGCCACCGGGGAGCTGTTTTTT
>.|TRBJ2-1|TRBD2|TRBV28
CASTKGGLAGRGEQFF
TGTGCCAGCACCAAAGGGGGACTAGCGGGCCGCGGGGAGCAGTTCTTC
>.|TRBJ2-7|.|TRBV28
CASSPPQTYEQYF
TGTGCCAGCAGTCCCCCGCAGACCTACGAGCAGTACTTC
>.|TRBJ1-3|TRBD1|TRBV5-1
CASSLEGAERNTIYF
TGCGCCAGCAGCTTGGAGGGGGCAGAGCGAAACACCATATATTTT
>.|TRBJ2-4|TRBD2|TRBV6-4
CAKKGREGKNIQYF
TGTGCCAAGAAAGGGCGGGAGGGGAAAAACATTCAGTACTTC
>.|TRBJ2-2|.|TRBV24-1
CATSEAGGELFF
TGTGCCACCAGTGAGGCGGGCGGGGAGCTGTTTTTT
>.|TRBJ1-1|TRBD1|TRBV5-4
CASSKTGSTEAFF
TGTGCCAGCAGCAAGACAGGGAGCACTGAAGCTTTCTTT
>few|TRBJ1-5|.|TRBV5-1
CASSLSGREGQPQHF
TGCGCCAGCAGCTTGTCAGGGAGGGAGGGTCAGCCCCAGCATTTT
>.|TRBJ1-5|.|TRBV6-5
CASSWGDRFRQPQHF
TGTGCCAGCAGTTGGGGGGATCGGTTCAGGCAGCCCCAGCATTTT
>.|TRBJ1-1|.|TRBV18
CASSAGGTEAFF
TGTGCCAGCTCGGCTGGGGGGACTGAAGCTTTCTTT
>.|TRBJ2-6|.|TRBV28
CASSLPGQHSGANVLTF
TGTGCCAGCAGCCTACCGGGACAACACTCTGGGGCCAACGTCCTGACTTTC
>few|TRBJ1-5|TRBD1|TRBV7-9
CASSSAVAGGQGPQHF
TGTGCCAGCAGCTCGGCCGTCGCAGGGGGCCAGGGGCCCCAGCATTTT
>.|TRBJ2-1|.|TRBV18
CASSPQKGGAGSEQFF
TGTGCCAGCTCACCACAGAAGGGCGGCGCGGGTAGTGAGCAGTTCTTC
>.|TRBJ2-1|TRBD2|TRBV24-1
CATSDPDRTGLAGYNEQFF
TGTGCCACCAGTGACCCGGACCGGACGGGACTAGCGGGATACAATGAGCAGTTCTTC
>.|TRBJ2-2|TRBD1|TRBV27
CASSSSTQGAGGELFF
TGTGCCAGCAGTTCCTCGACCCAGGGGGCTGGCGGGGAGCTGTTTTTT